One and the same sample provided the 9 T cell receptor beta chains below, sequenced in a study of T cells in Graves' hyperthyroidism and ophthalmopathy. RNA transcripts were the template for amplifying TCR beta CDR3 regions. The study used the HTBI primer set for a first-round RT-PCR of the TCR CDR3. TCRdb ran MiXCR on the multiplex PCR reads and lists one entry per CDR3 protein. The sample has roughly 500,000 distinct CDR3 sequences, around a fifth seen once; the top ten hold about half. Sequenced input: blood. The receptors were gathered from a woman in her 70s with Graves' ophthalmopathy.

This clonotype was counted between two and nine times. The V call is TRBV6-4, the J call TRBJ1-2; D may be TRBD1 (5 bases). The CDR3 spans 15 residues. In germline, CDR1 is MRHNA, CDR2 SNTAGT. The V gene lost 3 bases and the J gene lost 8 bases, with 19 bases spanning the gap. The CDR3 sequence: CASSESPNGARGYTF. In nucleotides, the CDR3 is TGTGCCAGCAGTGAATCCCCCAACGGGGCGAGGGGCTACACCTTC.

This clonotype appeared many times. The chain joins TRBV2 to TRBJ2-2; no clear D. V was trimmed by 6 bases and J by 6 bases, leaving 14 bases between them. Germline values: CDR1 SNHLY, CDR2 FYNNEI. The CDR3 is made up of 14 amino acids. The CDR3 protein is CASRENPEPGELFF. The CDR3 bases are TGTGCCAGCAGAGAAAACCCAGAACCCGGGGAGCTGTTTTTT.

This clonotype was observed many times. This sequence joins TRBV18 and TRBJ1-1; a possible D gene is TRBD1 (5 bases). V was pared by 8 bases and J by 1 base, with 11 bases between. Germline V gives CDR1 KGHSH, CDR2 LQKENI. There are 13 residues in the CDR3. The CDR3 DNA sequence: TGTGCCAGCAGCTTAGACAGGAACACTGAAGCTTTCTTT. Amino acid sequence: CASSLDRNTEAFF.

V and J are TRBV20-1 and TRBJ2-1, with 7 nucleotides matching TRBD2. CDR1 and CDR2 from the germline V gene are DFQATT and SNEGSKA (reference sequence). V lost 0 bases, J lost 0 bases, and 2 bases stayed unmatched. There are 15 residues in the CDR3. The CDR3 coding sequence is TGCAGTGCTAGAGATCGCGGGAGCTCCTACAATGAGCAGTTCTTC. Translating gives CSARDRGSSYNEQFF.

A few counts support this clonotype. The CDR3 here is CASSIVTGAETQYF. The DNA for the CDR3 is TGTGCCAGTAGTATAGTTACGGGAGCGGAGACCCAGTACTTC. This sequence joins TRBV19 and TRBJ2-5; TRBD2 might be the D (6 bases). The CDR3 is 14 amino acids. V lost 1 base to trimming and J lost 5 bases, with 11 bases between them. Germline loops: CDR1 LNHDA, CDR2 SQIVND (reference sequence).

CDR3 loop: CAWNVIEYNSPLHF. In DNA form, the CDR3 reads TGTGCCTGGAACGTTATCGAATATAATTCACCCCTCCACTTT. This chain joins TRBV30 and TRBJ1-6, with unresolved D. This CDR3 comprises 14 residues. Germline V gene data show CDR1 as GTSNPN and CDR2 as SVGIG (reference sequence). The ends were cut back, 4 bases at V and 4 bases at J, with 11 bases in the middle.

This clonotype came up many times. J is TRBJ1-6 and V is TRBV7-2; D remains unclear. The CDR3 is 13 amino acids. Trimming removed 4 bases from V and 9 bases from J, with 10 bases in between. In germline, CDR1 is SGHTA, CDR2 FQGNSA. CDR3 DNA sequence: TGTGCCAGCAGCTCCATAGAGGGTTCACCCCTCCACTTT. Protein: CASSSIEGSPLHF.

This clonotype was counted ten times or more. V is TRBV2 and J is TRBJ1-2; the match to TRBD1 covers 9 bases. Germline CDR1 reads SNHLY; CDR2 reads FYNNEI. Trimming cost V 6 bases and J 6 bases; bases outside gene matches: 11. This CDR3 has 15 residues. CDR3 nucleotides: TGTGCCAGCAGCGAACAGGGGGCGCGCCGGAATGGCTACACCTTC. Its translation: CASSEQGARRNGYTF.

This chain links TRBV13 with TRBJ2-3; a possible D gene is TRBD2 (5 bases). The CDR3 sequence is 15 residues long. V dropped 3 bases and J dropped 5 bases, with 15 bases sitting between them. Germline assignment: CDR1 PRHDT and CDR2 FYEKMQ (reference sequence). The CDR3 region is CASSFPGSAGDTQYF. The CDR3 region has the DNA TGTGCCAGCAGCTTCCCGGGTAGCGCAGGAGATACGCAGTATTTT.